This passage covers 4 T cell receptor beta chains from one sample sequenced in a study of a mutant IDH1 vaccine in newly diagnosed glioma. The time point was: week 35, safety follow-up. Doses of 300 ug of mutant IDH1 20-mer peptide were given with topical imiquimod. Repertoires were generated with immunoSEQ multiplex PCR, while TCRdb's copy carries only in-frame clones and drops some. The sample consists of about 54,000 clones, roughly 84% of them appearing once. Antigens for these TCRs are unknown. Sequencing used PBMCs, obtained from a glioma patient whose treatment included an IDH1 peptide vaccine. The receptors shown here come from a woman under 30 with glioma.

This chain uses TRBV9 with TRBJ1-2; D call uncertain. Trimming pared 0 bases from V and 0 bases from J, leaving 15 bases between. This CDR3 comprises 17 residues. Germline V gives CDR1 SGDLS, CDR2 YYNGEE. CDR3 in DNA: TGTGCCAGCAGCGTAGGGATGTCAAACCCGTCTAACTATGGCTACACCTTC. It encodes CASSVGMSNPSNYGYTF.

This clone has just a few counts. The chain couples TRBV4-3 to TRBJ2-7; TRBD2 is a possible D gene (6 bases). V gave up 3 bases and J gave up 0 bases, with 12 bases separating them. The germline gives CDR1 LGHNA, CDR2 YSLEER. The CDR3 has 15 amino acids. Here the CDR3 DNA reads TGCGCCAGCAGCCACGAGGAGGGAGCCTCCTACGAGCAGTACTTC. Protein product: CASSHEEGASYEQYF.

The chain links TRBV6-6 to TRBJ1-4; weak D call: TRBD1 (6 bases). Germline loops: CDR1 MNHNY, CDR2 SVGAGI (reference sequence). The CDR3 length is 14 residues. Deletions cut 4 bases from V and 4 bases from J, with 10 bases between. This CDR3 reads CASSSRGNNEKLFF. The CDR3 DNA sequence: TGTGCCAGCAGTTCGAGGGGGAATAATGAAAAACTGTTTTTT.

This chain links TRBV6-5 with TRBJ1-2; D is uncertain. The CDR3 has 14 residues. Germline V lookup: CDR1 MNHEY, CDR2 SVGAGI. V was cut by 2 bases and J by 4 bases, with 11 bases left in between. The CDR3: CASSYVDASYGYTF. The CDR3 coding sequence is TGTGCCAGCAGTTACGTGGACGCCAGCTATGGCTACACCTTC.